These T cell receptor beta chains were read from a single sample in a study of T cell responses to AZD1222 COVID-19 vaccine. The repertoire was sequenced with immunoSEQ multiplex PCR; TCRdb's copy has only in-frame clones and lacks some. The sample consists of 170,000 or so clones, roughly nine tenths of them appearing once. The sample here was peripheral blood, taken on day 0 of AZD1222 vaccination. The receptors originated from an adult in good health. Both conserved end residues are part of each CDR3. Fields, in order: V gene, J gene, clone size, D gene, CDR3 DNA, CDR3 protein. The D gene is left open where the match is weak. Some rows have no size entry. The others give once, few or many, or a class for an expanded clone.

TRBV19	TRBJ1-2	few	NA	TGTGCCAGTAGTATTCATCGGGAGTGGGCAAACTATGGCTACACCTTC	CASSIHREWANYGYTF
TRBV7-6	TRBJ1-5	NA	TRBD1	TGTGCCAGCAGCTTAGAGCGAGGGACAGGGCAGCCCCAGCATTTT	CASSLERGTGQPQHF
TRBV10-2	TRBJ2-1	NA	NA	TGCGCCAGCAGTGAGGTGGGAAACGAGCAGTTCTTC	CASSEVGNEQFF
TRBV6-5	TRBJ2-2	NA	TRBD2	TGTGCCAGCGGACGAACCCGCGGGGGTACCGGGGAGCTGTTTTTT	CASGRTRGGTGELFF
TRBV5-1	TRBJ1-2	NA	NA	TGCGCCAGCAGCTTGGAGGGACAACCCAAAAAAGGCTACACCTTC	CASSLEGQPKKGYTF
TRBV19	TRBJ1-2	NA	NA	TGTGCCACCTTCAACCGGGAGAGGGGAGGCAACTATGGCTACACCTTC	CATFNRERGGNYGYTF
TRBV28	TRBJ2-1	NA	NA	TGTGCCAGCAGTTTACTCCACAATGAGCAGTTCTTC	CASSLLHNEQFF
TRBV27	TRBJ1-5	NA	TRBD1	TGTGCCAGCAGTTTAAAGGGGTTGGGACAGGGGAATCAGCCCCAGCATTTT	CASSLKGLGQGNQPQHF
TRBV7-9	TRBJ1-5	NA	NA	TGTGCCAGCAGCTTAGGTGCCGGTTCAGGGAATCAGCCCCAGCATTTT	CASSLGAGSGNQPQHF
TRBV21-1	TRBJ1-1	NA	NA	TGTGCCACAAATGGGGACAGCACTGAAGCTTTCTTT	CATNGDSTEAFF
TRBV6-4	TRBJ1-2	NA	TRBD1	TGTGCCAGCAGGATGACAGGGGGTGAAGGCTACACCTTC	CASRMTGGEGYTF
TRBV4-1	TRBJ1-2	NA	NA	TGCGCCAGCAGCCAAGATACAGGGTTTGGTGGGTATGGCTACACCTTC	CASSQDTGFGGYGYTF
TRBV9	TRBJ1-4	NA	TRBD1	TGTGCCAGCAGCTCGGGACAGGGAATGAGAATGAATGAAAAACTGTTTTTT	CASSSGQGMRMNEKLFF
TRBV6-5	TRBJ1-1	NA	NA	TGTGCCAGCAGTTTTCTAGCTGAAGCTTTCTTT	CASSFLAEAFF
TRBV27	TRBJ1-4	NA	NA	TGTGCCAGCAGTTCCAACGTTAATGAAAAACTGTTTTTT	CASSSNVNEKLFF
TRBV7-9	TRBJ2-5	NA	NA	TGTGCCAGCAGCTTCTCCCGAGACGGATTGTCTTCCCAAGAGACCCAGTACTTC	CASSFSRDGLSSQETQYF
TRBV19	TRBJ2-1	few	TRBD1	TGTGCCAGTAGTAGGCCGGGACAGAATGAGCAGTTCTTC	CASSRPGQNEQFF
TRBV7-2	TRBJ2-1	NA	NA	TGTGCCAGCAGCTTACTTCGGAGCCTTCAGTTCTTC	CASSLLRSLQFF
TRBV7-8	TRBJ2-2	NA	TRBD2	TGTGCCAGCAGCTCCGGAGGAGGACTAGCAGCCGGGGAGCTGTTTTTT	CASSSGGGLAAGELFF
TRBV6-5	TRBJ1-1	NA	NA	TGTGCCAGCAGCCGGACCGCGACGGGGGCCGCTGAAGCTTTCTTT	CASSRTATGAAEAFF
TRBV10-1	TRBJ2-7	NA	NA	TGCGCCAGCGGCACTTCCTACGAGCAGTACTTC	CASGTSYEQYF
TRBV4-1	TRBJ2-6	NA	NA	TGCGCCAGCAGCCAAGGAGGCACCCCTGGGGCCAACGTCCTGACTTTC	CASSQGGTPGANVLTF
TRBV11-2	TRBJ2-1	NA	TRBD2	TGTGCCAGCAGATCAACCTGGACTAGCGGGAGATGGTTAGGCGGTGAGCAGTTCTTC	CASRSTWTSGRWLGGEQFF
TRBV5-4	TRBJ2-5	NA	TRBD2	TGTGCCAGCAGCTCCATCGGGCGGAGCGGGAGGGCTGGGGAGACCCAGTACTTC	CASSSIGRSGRAGETQYF
TRBV6-5	TRBJ1-4	NA	NA	TGTGCCAGCAGTTACGAGGGGAGGGGAACTAATGAAAAACTGTTTTTT	CASSYEGRGTNEKLFF
TRBV4-2	TRBJ2-2	few	TRBD2	TGTGCCAGCAGCCAAGATCGGGCGGGAGCAACCGGGGAGCTGTTTTTT	CASSQDRAGATGELFF
TRBV28	TRBJ1-4	NA	NA	TGTGCCAGCAGTCAAGGGTCCAGCAACAATGAAAAACTGTTTTTT	CASSQGSSNNEKLFF
TRBV27	TRBJ2-7	NA	TRBD2	TGTGCCAGCAGTTTGGCTAGCGGGAGCTACGAGCAGTACTTC	CASSLASGSYEQYF
TRBV6-5	TRBJ1-1	NA	NA	TGTGCCAGCACGGCGGGGCTCGGAACTGAAGCTTTCTTT	CASTAGLGTEAFF
TRBV5-1	TRBJ2-7	NA	NA	TGCGCCAGCAGCTGGACCCGGGGGGAGCAGTACTTC	CASSWTRGEQYF
TRBV30	TRBJ1-4	NA	NA	TGTGCCTGGAGGACTAAGACAGGAGATAATGAAAAACTGTTTTTT	CAWRTKTGDNEKLFF
TRBV14	TRBJ1-2	NA	NA	TGTGCCAGCAGCCGCAGACAGGATCAGGGCTATGGCTACACCTTC	CASSRRQDQGYGYTF
TRBV11-2	TRBJ1-6	NA	NA	TGTGCCAGCAGCTACAGGGCTAATAATTCACCCCTCCACTTT	CASSYRANNSPLHF
TRBV11-2	TRBJ2-3	NA	TRBD2	TGTGCCAGCAGCGCTCCGGGACTAGCGGGATTTAGCACAGATACGCAGTATTTT	CASSAPGLAGFSTDTQYF
TRBV28	TRBJ2-1	NA	TRBD1	TGTGCCAGCAGTTTACGCGGGACAGGGGGGATCCGAGACCAGTTCTTC	CASSLRGTGGIRDQFF
TRBV30	TRBJ2-7	NA	TRBD1	TGTGCCTGGAGTGTTACGGGGATGGCAGGGGGGTACTTC	CAWSVTGMAGGYF
TRBV5-1	TRBJ2-1	NA	TRBD2	TGCGCCAGCAGCTTGGGACTAGCGGGAGTCCGGTCGTACAATGAGCAGTTCTTC	CASSLGLAGVRSYNEQFF
TRBV11-2	TRBJ2-7	NA	TRBD2	TGTGCCAGCAGCTTCACCAGGGTACTAGCGGGAGCGGTCTACGAGCAGTACTTC	CASSFTRVLAGAVYEQYF
TRBV7-9	TRBJ1-3	NA	NA	TGTGCCAGCAGCCTAGCACAGGGCACCCGCTCTGGAAACACCATATATTTT	CASSLAQGTRSGNTIYF
TRBV7-7	TRBJ2-1	NA	TRBD2	TGTGCCAGCAGCTTGCTTAGCGGGGCTGGGGGCGAGCAGTTCTTC	CASSLLSGAGGEQFF
TRBV6-6	TRBJ2-7	NA	TRBD2	TGTGCCAGCAGTCGTAGCGGGAGTGGGGGGATCGCAGTCTACGAGCAGTACTTC	CASSRSGSGGIAVYEQYF
TRBV18	TRBJ1-5	NA	TRBD1	TGTGCCAGCTCCCCGGGACAGAATAGCAATCAGCCCCAGCATTTT	CASSPGQNSNQPQHF
TRBV18	TRBJ2-7	NA	TRBD1	TGTGCCAGCTCACCACCCCTAGGACAGGGGCCCTACGAGCAGTACTTC	CASSPPLGQGPYEQYF
TRBV5-5	TRBJ2-7	NA	TRBD2	TGTGCCAGCAGCATGGGGGCGGGAGGCGCCTACGAGCAGTACTTC	CASSMGAGGAYEQYF
TRBV30	TRBJ2-5	NA	TRBD1	TGTGCCTGGAGTTCCGTGGGACAGGGGAGAAAAGAGACCCAGTACTTC	CAWSSVGQGRKETQYF
TRBV19	TRBJ1-2	once	NA	TGTGCCAGTAGTGCGGGGATCTATGGCTACACCTTC	CASSAGIYGYTF
TRBV10-3	TRBJ1-1	NA	NA	TGTGCCGTAGACACTGAAGCTTTCTTT	CAVDTEAFF
TRBV18	TRBJ1-5	once	NA	TGTGCCAGCTCACCACCGAGCAGGGAGGGTCAGCCCCAGCATTTT	CASSPPSREGQPQHF
TRBV19	TRBJ1-5	NA	NA	TGTGCCAGTAGTATAGGGAGCGGGGCGCGGGATCAGCCCCAGCATTTT	CASSIGSGARDQPQHF
TRBV6-2/TRBV6-3	TRBJ1-1	NA	NA	TGTGCCAGCAGTTACTCAAGGGGGGTCACTGAAGCTTTCTTT	CASSYSRGVTEAFF
TRBV6-5	TRBJ1-1	NA	TRBD1	TGTGCCAGCAGTCCCGACAGGGTGTGGACTGAAGCTTTCTTT	CASSPDRVWTEAFF
TRBV3-1/TRBV3-2	TRBJ1-1	NA	NA	TGTGCCAGCAGCCAGGGTAATTGGGACACTGAAGCTTTCTTT	CASSQGNWDTEAFF
TRBV27	TRBJ2-7	NA	NA	TGTGCCAGCGGGGGCCCCTACGAGCAGTACTTC	CASGGPYEQYF
TRBV5-4	TRBJ2-3	NA	TRBD2	TGTGCCAGCAGCTTGCGACTAGCGGGAACAGATACGCAGTATTTT	CASSLRLAGTDTQYF
TRBV6-5	TRBJ1-1	NA	NA	TGTGCCAGCACAGACTGGGCTGAAGCTTTCTTT	CASTDWAEAFF
TRBV10-3	TRBJ1-1	NA	TRBD1	TGTGCCATCAGGGACAGGGCGGGGACTGAAGCTTTCTTT	CAIRDRAGTEAFF
TRBV24-1	TRBJ2-2	NA	NA	TGTGCCACCAGTGATGGCCCGAACACCGGGGAGCTGTTTTTT	CATSDGPNTGELFF
TRBV6-1	TRBJ1-5	once	NA	TGTGCCAGCAGTGAGATGGGGTCGGATCAGCCCCAGCATTTT	CASSEMGSDQPQHF
TRBV28	TRBJ1-2	NA	NA	TGTGCCATCCTTCGATCCCACAGGGATTATGGCTACACCTTC	CAILRSHRDYGYTF
TRBV4-1	TRBJ2-7	once	TRBD1	TGCGCCAGCAGCCAAGGAGGGGGGACAGGGCGATACGAGCAGTACTTC	CASSQGGGTGRYEQYF